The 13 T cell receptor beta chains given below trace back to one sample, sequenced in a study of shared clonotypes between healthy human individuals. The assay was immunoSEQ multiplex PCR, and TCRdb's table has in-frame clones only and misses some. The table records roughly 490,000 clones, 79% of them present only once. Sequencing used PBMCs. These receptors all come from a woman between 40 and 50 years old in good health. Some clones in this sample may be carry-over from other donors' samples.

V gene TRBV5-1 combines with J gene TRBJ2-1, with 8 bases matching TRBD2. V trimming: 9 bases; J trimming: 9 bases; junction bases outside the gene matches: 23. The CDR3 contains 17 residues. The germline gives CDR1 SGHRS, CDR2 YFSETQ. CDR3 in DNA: TGCGCCACCTCTCGGCAAGGCCCAGGATCGAGCGGGGGTGAGCAGTTCTTC. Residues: CATSRQGPGSSGGEQFF.

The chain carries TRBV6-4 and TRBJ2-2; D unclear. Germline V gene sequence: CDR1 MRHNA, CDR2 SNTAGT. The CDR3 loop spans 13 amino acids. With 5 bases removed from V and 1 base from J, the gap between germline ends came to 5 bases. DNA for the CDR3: TGTGCCAGCAGTCCTATGAACACCGGGGAGCTGTTTTTT. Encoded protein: CASSPMNTGELFF.

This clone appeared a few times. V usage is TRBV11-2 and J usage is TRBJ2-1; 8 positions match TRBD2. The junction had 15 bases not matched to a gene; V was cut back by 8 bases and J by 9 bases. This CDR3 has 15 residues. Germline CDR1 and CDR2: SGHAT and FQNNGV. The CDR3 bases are TGTGCCAGCGGAATGAGACCCCTAGCGGGCCCTGAGCAGTTCTTC. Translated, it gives CASGMRPLAGPEQFF.

The CDR3 DNA follows: TGTGCCAGCACTACTAGCGGGAGAGGCGACGAGCAGTACTTC. Translating it yields CASTTSGRGDEQYF. The rearrangement joins TRBV2 to TRBJ2-7, with TRBD2 matching 11 bases. The CDR3 spans 14 residues. Losses at the gene ends were 7 bases for V and 5 bases for J; bases not matched to a gene: 7. Per germline, CDR1 SNHLY and CDR2 FYNNEI.

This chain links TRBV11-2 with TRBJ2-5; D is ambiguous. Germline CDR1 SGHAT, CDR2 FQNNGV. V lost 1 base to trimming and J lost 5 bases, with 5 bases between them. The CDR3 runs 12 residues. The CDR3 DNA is TGTGCCAGCAGCTTAGGCTGGGAGACCCAGTACTTC. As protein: CASSLGWETQYF.

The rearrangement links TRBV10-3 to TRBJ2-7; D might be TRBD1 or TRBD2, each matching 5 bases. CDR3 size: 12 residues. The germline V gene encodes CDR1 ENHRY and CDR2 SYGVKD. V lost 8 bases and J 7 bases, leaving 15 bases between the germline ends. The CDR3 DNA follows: TGTGCCATCTCCCAGGGACCTGGGGAGCAGTACTTC. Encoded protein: CAISQGPGEQYF.

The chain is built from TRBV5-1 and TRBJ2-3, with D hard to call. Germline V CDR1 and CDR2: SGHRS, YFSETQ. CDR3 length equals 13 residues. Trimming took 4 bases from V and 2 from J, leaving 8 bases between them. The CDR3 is CASSPETTDTQYF. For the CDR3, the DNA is TGCGCCAGCAGCCCCGAGACCACAGATACGCAGTATTTT.

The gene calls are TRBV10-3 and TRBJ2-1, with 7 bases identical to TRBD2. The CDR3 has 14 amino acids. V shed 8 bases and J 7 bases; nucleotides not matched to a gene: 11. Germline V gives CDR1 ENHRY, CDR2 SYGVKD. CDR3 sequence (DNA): TGTGCCATCGAAGCTAGCGGATCTGGTAATGAGCAGTTCTTC. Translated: CAIEASGSGNEQFF.

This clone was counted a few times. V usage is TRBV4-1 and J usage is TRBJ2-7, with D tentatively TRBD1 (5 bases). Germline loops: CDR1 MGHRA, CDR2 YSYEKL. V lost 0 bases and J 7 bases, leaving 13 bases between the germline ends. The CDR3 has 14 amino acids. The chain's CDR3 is CASSQDRDRGEQYF. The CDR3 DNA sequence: TGCGCCAGCAGCCAAGACAGGGATCGTGGAGAGCAGTACTTC.

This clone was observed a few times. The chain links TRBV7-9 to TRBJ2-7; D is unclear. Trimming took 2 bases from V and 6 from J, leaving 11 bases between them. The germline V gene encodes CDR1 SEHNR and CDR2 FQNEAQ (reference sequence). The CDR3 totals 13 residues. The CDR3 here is CASSLFGDLEQYF. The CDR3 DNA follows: TGTGCCAGCAGCTTATTTGGGGATCTCGAGCAGTACTTC.

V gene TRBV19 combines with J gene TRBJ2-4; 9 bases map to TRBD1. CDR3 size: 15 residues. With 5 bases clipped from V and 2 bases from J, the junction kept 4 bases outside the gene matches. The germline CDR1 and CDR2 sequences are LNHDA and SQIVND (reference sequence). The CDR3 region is CASSFDRGSKNIQYF. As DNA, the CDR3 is TGTGCCAGTAGTTTCGACAGGGGGTCCAAAAACATTCAGTACTTC.

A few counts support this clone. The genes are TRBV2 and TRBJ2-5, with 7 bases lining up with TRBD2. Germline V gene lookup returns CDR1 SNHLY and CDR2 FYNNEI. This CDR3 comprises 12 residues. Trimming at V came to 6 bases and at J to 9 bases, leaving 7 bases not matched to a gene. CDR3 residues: CASSTGREPQYF. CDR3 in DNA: TGTGCCAGCAGCACGGGGCGGGAGCCCCAGTACTTC. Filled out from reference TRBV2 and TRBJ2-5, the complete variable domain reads EPEVTQTPSHQVTQMGQEVILRCVPISNHLYFYWYRQILGQKVEFLVSFYNNEISEKSEIFDDQFSVERPDGSNFTLKIRSTKLEDSAMYFCASSTGREPQYFGPGTRLLVL.

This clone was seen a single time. The CDR3: CASSESGTGGNEQYF. The CDR3, as DNA: TGTGCCAGCAGTGAGAGCGGGACAGGGGGTAACGAGCAGTACTTC. V and J are TRBV6-6 and TRBJ2-7; 11 nucleotides line up with TRBD1. CDR1 is MNHNY and CDR2 is SVGAGI in the germline V gene (reference sequence). The CDR3 consists of 15 residues. V lost 5 bases to trimming and J lost 5 bases; unmatched junction nucleotides: 8.